This T cell receptor (beta chain) was identified in a study of molecular identifiers for immune sequencing clone quantification. RNA fractions of 10%, 30% or 50% and roughly 20,000 to 1,000,000 sorted cells were the source of naive CD8 libraries. As previously described, bulk TCR libraries were made using listed TCR primers. TCRdb processed the PCR reads anew with MiXCR; each CDR3 protein has one entry. The sample consists of over 600,000 distinct CDR3 sequences, just under 20% of them appearing once. This clonotype has more than one count but fewer than ten. The antigen remains undetermined. Per the germline V gene, CDR1 is LGHNA and CDR2 is YSLEER. This CDR3 is built from 19 residues. The V gene end was trimmed by 1 base and the J gene end by 2 bases; junction bases not matched to a gene: 10. Study-level points and caveats: For effector cells, clones above 20 RNA copies held over 99% of molecules; for naive cells, under 1%. A shared barcode on identical TCR molecules could lead to underestimated sizes for highly expanded clones.

What was sequenced was naive CD8+ T cells from blood, with Jurkat cell RNA spiked in. The subset: FACS-sorted CD8+CD4-CCR7+CD45RA+ naive T cells. The origin of this receptor is a human donor in good health. Some libraries in this study had Jurkat cell RNA spiked in. J is TRBJ2-3 and V is TRBV4-3; 12 positions agree with TRBD2. The DNA of the CDR3 is TGCGCCAGCAGCCAAGTTGCTAGCGGGGGGGCCCACCTCACAGATACGCAGTATTTT. The encoded protein is CASSQVASGGAHLTDTQYF.